The 16 T cell receptor beta chains below all came from one sample that was sequenced in a study of T cells in Graves' hyperthyroidism and ophthalmopathy. Amplification targeted TCR beta CDR3 regions from RNA transcripts. Initially, a first-round RT-PCR of the TCR CDR3 employed the HTBI primer set. TCRdb ran MiXCR on the multiplex PCR reads and lists one entry per CDR3 protein. The sample consists of hundreds of thousands of distinct CDR3 sequences, 14% of them appearing once. Sequenced sample: blood. The receptors derive from a woman aged 18 to 35 with Graves' hyperthyroidism.

This clonotype was counted a few times. This sequence joins TRBV7-9 and TRBJ2-1; the D gene could be TRBD1 or TRBD2 (5 bases each). Trimming cost V 11 bases and J 7 bases, with 12 bases left between them. This CDR3 region has 11 residues. Germline CDR1 SEHNR, CDR2 FQNEAQ (reference sequence). CDR3 protein: CASGTENEQFF. CDR3 bases: TGTGCCTCCGGGACCGAAAATGAGCAGTTCTTC.

This clonotype was seen a handful of times. The rearrangement joins TRBV11-2 to TRBJ2-7, with 10 bases that match TRBD1. The germline V gene has CDR1 SGHAT and CDR2 FQNNGV. The trim removed 5 bases at V and 7 bases at J, leaving 5 bases unmatched. This CDR3 is built from 13 residues. CDR3 protein: CASSPGTGVEQYF. The CDR3 nucleotides read TGTGCCAGCAGCCCAGGGACAGGGGTTGAGCAGTACTTC.

This clonotype has ten or more counts. This chain connects TRBV11-3 to TRBJ2-1, with TRBD1 matching over 9 bases. V dropped 5 bases and J dropped 7; count of bases not matched to a gene: 9. This CDR3 contains 15 residues. Looked up from germline, CDR1 is SGHNT and CDR2 is YENEEA. The CDR3 DNA is TGTGCCAGCAGCCGAGAGGACAGGGGTCCGAATGAGCAGTTCTTC. Translated: CASSREDRGPNEQFF.

The genes are TRBV4-1 and TRBJ2-3; maybe TRBD1 (6 bases). In germline, CDR1 is MGHRA, CDR2 YSYEKL. Between the trimmed V and J ends, which lost 0 bases and 0 bases, there was a span of 25 bases. CDR3 length: 21 residues. CDR3 amino acids: CASSQDGSGTSTLSSTDTQYF. In DNA form, the CDR3 reads TGCGCCAGCAGCCAAGATGGCTCCGGGACAAGTACCTTGTCTAGCACAGATACGCAGTATTTT.

This clonotype showed up many times. The chain combines TRBV20-1 with TRBJ2-1, with 9 bases aligning to TRBD2. The CDR3 runs 14 residues. The V segment lost 3 bases and the J segment 5 bases; nucleotides outside the gene matches: 5. The germline V gene encodes CDR1 DFQATT and CDR2 SNEGSKA (reference sequence). CDR3 sequence reads: CSARALAGNNEQFF. The CDR3 coding sequence is TGCAGTGCTAGGGCGCTAGCGGGAAACAATGAGCAGTTCTTC.

The chain combines TRBV28 with TRBJ2-2; possible D gene TRBD1, 5 bases. The ends were cut back, 7 bases at V and 0 bases at J, with 9 bases in the middle. In germline, CDR1 is MDHEN, CDR2 SYDVKM. The length of the CDR3 is 14 residues. The CDR3 nucleotides are TGTGCCAGCAAGGGGCAGACGAACACCGGGGAGCTGTTTTTT. This sequence encodes CASKGQTNTGELFF.

V and J are TRBV18 and TRBJ2-1; 7 nucleotides line up with TRBD2. Germline-derived CDR1 and CDR2 are KGHSH and LQKENI. With 4 bases clipped from V and 5 bases from J, the junction kept 5 bases outside the gene matches. This CDR3 is built from 14 residues. The CDR3 nucleotides read TGTGCCAGCTCACGAGGCGGGAGTCACAATGAGCAGTTCTTC. Translated: CASSRGGSHNEQFF.

V and J are TRBV13 and TRBJ1-1; possibly TRBD1 for D (6 bases). CDR3 length: 15 amino acids. Germline loops: CDR1 PRHDT, CDR2 FYEKMQ (reference sequence). V lost 2 bases, J lost 8 bases, and 18 bases lay in between. The CDR3 DNA reads as TGTGCCAGCAGCTTATGGGGGGGCGGAATATACGAAGCTTTCTTT. This gives the protein CASSLWGGGIYEAFF. The entire variable domain, with the rest obtained from reference TRBV13 and TRBJ1-1, is as follows: AAGVIQSPRHLIKEKRETATLKCYPIPRHDTVYWYQQGPGQDPQFLISFYEKMQSDKGSIPDRFSAQQFSDYHSELNMSSLELGDSALYFCASSLWGGGIYEAFFGQGTRLTVV.

V gene TRBV7-9 combines with J gene TRBJ2-7; D is perhaps TRBD1 (7 bases). CDR3 length equals 16 residues. Looked up from germline, CDR1 is SEHNR and CDR2 is FQNEAQ (reference sequence). V lost 3 bases, J lost 1 base, and 16 bases lay in between. CDR3 DNA sequence: TGTGCCAGCAGCTTCCCAGGGGGGATAGAGTCCTACGAGCAGTACTTC. Its protein product is CASSFPGGIESYEQYF.

The chain couples TRBV6-1 to TRBJ1-3, with D tentatively TRBD1 (6 bases). Trimming pared 7 bases from V and 0 bases from J, leaving 7 bases between. Per germline, CDR1 MNHNS and CDR2 SASEGT. This CDR3 is built from 13 residues. The CDR3 is CASNRDSGNTIYF. For the CDR3, the DNA is TGTGCCAGCAACAGGGACTCTGGAAACACCATATATTTT.

This clonotype was found many times. V gene TRBV2 combines with J gene TRBJ2-2; the match to TRBD1 covers 10 bases. Germline assignment: CDR1 SNHLY and CDR2 FYNNEI. V shed 6 bases, J shed 6 bases, and the junction held 7 bases outside the gene matches. The CDR3 sequence is 15 residues long. The CDR3 nucleotides read TGTGCCAGCAGCGCTTGGGACAGGGGCGCCGGGGAGCTGTTTTTT. Amino acids: CASSAWDRGAGELFF. Drawing the rest from reference TRBV2 and TRBJ2-2, the complete variable domain is EPEVTQTPSHQVTQMGQEVILRCVPISNHLYFYWYRQILGQKVEFLVSFYNNEISEKSEIFDDQFSVERPDGSNFTLKIRSTKLEDSAMYFCASSAWDRGAGELFFGEGSRLTVL.

This clonotype was counted ten times or more. The chain employs TRBV20-1 and TRBJ1-6; 8 bases match TRBD1. Trimming took 5 bases from V and 0 from J; bases not matched to a gene: 9. Germline V gene sequence: CDR1 DFQATT, CDR2 SNEGSKA (reference sequence). The CDR3 sequence is 17 residues long. DNA of the CDR3: TGCAGTGCTCGTGAGGGACAGGCCCGCTCCTATAATTCACCCCTCCACTTT. This gives the protein CSAREGQARSYNSPLHF.

There are a few counts of this clonotype. The chain links TRBV3-1 to TRBJ2-4; TRBD1 is a possible D gene (6 bases). The germline V gene encodes CDR1 LGHDT and CDR2 YNNKEL (reference sequence). CDR3 length equals 18 residues. V shed 0 bases and J shed 0 bases, with 15 bases lying between them. CDR3 region: CASSQDKGGVQAKNIQYF. The CDR3 DNA reads as TGTGCCAGCAGCCAAGATAAAGGGGGAGTCCAAGCCAAAAACATTCAGTACTTC.

This clonotype has a handful of counts. The chain combines TRBV30 with TRBJ2-3; D perhaps matches TRBD2 (6 bases). The CDR3 sequence is 14 residues long. V lost 5 bases to trimming and J lost 2 bases, with 14 bases between them. Germline V gives CDR1 GTSNPN, CDR2 SVGIG (reference sequence). CDR3 bases: TGTGCCTGGGGGTGGGAGGTGGACACAGATACGCAGTATTTT. Residues: CAWGWEVDTDTQYF. Supplemented by reference TRBV30 and TRBJ2-3, the full variable domain reads SQTIHQWPATLVQPVGSPLSLECTVEGTSNPNLYWYRQAAGRGLQLLFYSVGIGQISSEVPQNLSASRPQDRQFILSSKKLLLSDSGFYLCAWGWEVDTDTQYFGPGTRLTVL.

This clonotype was recorded many times. The gene calls are TRBV28 and TRBJ2-1; a weak D match, TRBD1 (5 bases). The length of the CDR3 is 16 residues. Trimming removed 4 bases at V and 4 bases at J, with 17 bases between. Germline V lookup: CDR1 MDHEN, CDR2 SYDVKM. The CDR3 coding sequence is TGTGCCAGCAGTTACGTAGTCCAGGGCCAATACAATGAGCAGTTCTTC. It codes for CASSYVVQGQYNEQFF. Filled out from reference TRBV28 and TRBJ2-1, the complete variable domain reads DVKVTQSSRYLVKRTGEKVFLECVQDMDHENMFWYRQDPGLGLRLIYFSYDVKMKEKGDIPEGYSVSREKKERFSLILESASTNQTSMYLCASSYVVQGQYNEQFFGPGTRLTVL.

This clonotype came up many times. The CDR3 DNA reads TGCAGTGCTAGTGACACCGGGGAGCTGTTTTTT. Residues: CSASDTGELFF. The chain links TRBV20-1 to TRBJ2-2; D is ambiguous. The CDR3 length is 11 residues. With 3 bases removed from V and 3 bases from J, the gap between germline ends came to 2 bases. The germline V gene has CDR1 DFQATT and CDR2 SNEGSKA (reference sequence).